Following are 22 T cell receptor beta chains from one sample sequenced in a study of cytomegalovirus exposure and HLA in healthy donors. The PCR contained 60 Vbeta and 13 Jbeta primers. Here immunoSEQ multiplex PCR was the method, and the copy in TCRdb shows in-frame clones only, minus some. This sample carries over 120,000 clones, 78% of them seen once, and the ten largest clones take 2.5% to 3%. Input material: PBMCs. These receptors came from a female donor in good health and CMV-seronegative.

About this clone: A junction boundary mismatches the germline segment, possibly from a read error. This chain connects TRBV7-9 to TRBJ2-3; D remains ambiguous. The CDR3 consists of 12 residues. CDR1 is SEHNR and CDR2 is FQNEAQ in the germline V gene (reference sequence). CDR3 nucleotides: TGTTCCAGCAGCTTAGGCCGGGATACGCAGTATTTT. Translating it yields CSSSLGRDTQYF.

The sample holds one count of this clone. The V gene is TRBV6-4, the J gene TRBJ2-1, with 9 bases that match TRBD2. The CDR3 is made up of 15 amino acids. V shed 8 bases, J shed 9 bases, and the junction held 14 bases outside the gene matches. The germline CDR1 and CDR2 sequences are MRHNA and SNTAGT. CDR3 in DNA: TGTGCCAGCTCGAGCAGGGCGGGAGGGCCTAGTGAGCAGTTCTTC. Amino acids: CASSSRAGGPSEQFF.

This clone appeared a single time. The V call is TRBV11-2, the J call TRBJ1-2; no clear D gene. Trimming took off 1 base at V and 4 bases at J, with 7 bases between the two ends. Per the germline V gene, CDR1 is SGHAT and CDR2 is FQNNGV. The CDR3 is 13 amino acids. CDR3 region: CASSLVGGYGYTF. Here the CDR3 DNA reads TGTGCCAGCAGCTTAGTGGGAGGCTATGGCTACACCTTC. Full variable domain (outside the CDR3, taken from reference TRBV11-2 and TRBJ1-2): EAGVAQSPRYKIIEKRQSVAFWCNPISGHATLYWYQQILGQGPKLLIQFQNNGVVDDSQLPKDRFSAERLKGVDSTLKIQPAKLEDSAVYLCASSLVGGYGYTFGSGTRLTVV.

This clone was seen a handful of times. The rearrangement joins TRBV6-1 to TRBJ1-5, with 8 bases identical to TRBD1. The ends lost 4 bases at V and 5 bases at J; junction bases unmatched: 7. The CDR3 consists of 15 residues. The germline V gene encodes CDR1 MNHNS and CDR2 SASEGT. The CDR3 here is CASSVSGGLYQPQHF. CDR3 sequence (DNA): TGTGCCAGCAGTGTTTCAGGGGGCTTGTATCAGCCCCAGCATTTT.

The gene calls are TRBV28 and TRBJ2-3; D may be TRBD1 (5 bases). The germline V gene has CDR1 MDHEN and CDR2 SYDVKM. The length of the CDR3 is 12 residues. The germline V and J ends were trimmed by 3 bases and 4 bases, with 5 bases remaining between them. The CDR3 sequence: CASSLTADTQYF. CDR3 nucleotides: TGTGCCAGCAGTTTGACAGCAGATACGCAGTATTTT.

The genes are TRBV6-5 and TRBJ1-2; maybe TRBD1 (5 bases). Germline CDR1 and CDR2: MNHEY and SVGAGI. The CDR3 runs to 15 residues. V dropped 6 bases and J dropped 0 bases, with 14 bases sitting between them. The CDR3 DNA reads TGTGCCAGCAGCGACTCGACAGACCCTAACTATGGCTACACCTTC. Encoded protein: CASSDSTDPNYGYTF.

This clone was counted only a few times. This chain links TRBV6-1 with TRBJ1-1; possible D gene TRBD1, 5 bases. Germline V lookup: CDR1 MNHNS, CDR2 SASEGT. V was shortened by 5 bases and J by 10 bases, with 14 bases between the two germline ends. This CDR3 has 12 residues. The DNA of the CDR3 is TGTGCCAGCAGTTTCCGACAGAGTCGAGCTTTCTTT. Its translation is CASSFRQSRAFF.

The rearrangement uses TRBV30 and TRBJ1-1, with TRBD1 matching 9 bases. The CDR3 spans 17 residues. J gave up 1 base and V 3 bases, and 12 bases lay outside the gene matches. Germline V gene data show CDR1 as GTSNPN and CDR2 as SVGIG (reference sequence). The CDR3 coding sequence is TGTGCCTGGAGCCCGCTAGGACAGGGGAGGAGGAACACTGAAGCTTTCTTT. This encodes CAWSPLGQGRRNTEAFF.

The genes are TRBV28 and TRBJ1-2, with 7 bases fitting TRBD1. V shed 6 bases, J shed 4 bases, and the junction held 11 bases outside the gene matches. The germline V gene has CDR1 MDHEN and CDR2 SYDVKM. CDR3 size: 15 residues. CDR3 residues: CASSHSTTGSYGYTF. The CDR3, as DNA: TGTGCCAGCAGCCATAGTACGACAGGGAGCTATGGCTACACCTTC.

V and J are TRBV5-6 and TRBJ2-7; D remains unclear. The CDR3 runs to 17 residues. V was cut by 3 bases and J by 2 bases, with 21 bases left in between. The germline V gene has CDR1 SGHDT and CDR2 YYEEEE. The CDR3 DNA sequence: TGTGCCAGCAGCTCAGTCCGCTTTGCAACACCCGCCTACGAGCAGTACTTC. It specifies CASSSVRFATPAYEQYF.

The V call is TRBV2, the J call TRBJ2-7; D perhaps matches TRBD2 (7 bases). CDR1 and CDR2 (germline): SNHLY, FYNNEI. The ends were cut back, 6 bases at V and 3 bases at J, with 12 bases in the middle. The CDR3 loop spans 13 amino acids. This CDR3 is CASRGGGVYEQYF. The CDR3, as DNA: TGTGCCAGCAGGGGAGGGGGGGTCTACGAGCAGTACTTC.

The DNA for the CDR3 is TGTGCCAGCAGACTAGCGAGCCAAGAGACCCAGTACTTC. This encodes CASRLASQETQYF. This sequence joins TRBV7-9 and TRBJ2-5; 7 positions match TRBD2. From germline, CDR1 is SEHNR and CDR2 FQNEAQ (reference sequence). The CDR3 is made up of 13 amino acids. The V gene end was trimmed by 6 bases and the J gene end by 1 base; junction bases not matched to a gene: 2.

V is TRBV27 and J is TRBJ1-1, with a weak D call TRBD1 (6 bases). The V end was cut by 6 bases, the J end by 1 base, with 12 bases between. The V gene's germline CDR1 is MNHEY and CDR2 SMNVEV (reference sequence). The CDR3 totals 14 residues. The CDR3 sequence is CASRTLGGNTEAFF. Written as DNA, the CDR3 is TGTGCCAGCAGGACCTTAGGGGGGAACACTGAAGCTTTCTTT.

This clone was observed once. The V gene is TRBV7-9, the J gene TRBJ1-2, with 8 bases matching TRBD1. The CDR3 has 16 amino acids. From germline, CDR1 is SEHNR and CDR2 FQNEAQ (reference sequence). J gave up 1 base and V 0 bases, and 4 bases lay outside the gene matches. CDR3 nucleotides: TGTGCCAGCAGCTTAGCGATTGGACAGGGTAACTATGGCTACACCTTC. It encodes CASSLAIGQGNYGYTF.

J is TRBJ2-5 and V is TRBV6-1; maybe TRBD1 (5 bases). Germline V CDR1 and CDR2: MNHNS, SASEGT. CDR3 length: 16 amino acids. Trimming removed 3 bases at V and 3 bases at J, with 17 bases between. The CDR3 reads CASSEADIRVKETQYF. The CDR3 DNA reads as TGTGCCAGCAGTGAGGCGGACATTAGGGTTAAAGAGACCCAGTACTTC.

V gene TRBV5-1 combines with J gene TRBJ1-2; D might be TRBD1 (5 bases). Germline V gives CDR1 SGHRS, CDR2 YFSETQ. V was shortened by 7 bases and J by 4 bases, with 11 bases between the two germline ends. The CDR3 is made up of 12 amino acids. CDR3 sequence (DNA): TGCGCCAGCGGAGGGGCGGGCTATGGCTACACCTTC. Translated: CASGGAGYGYTF.

The chain recombines TRBV30 with TRBJ2-3; maybe TRBD1 (6 bases). The CDR3 runs 16 residues. Germline V gene data show CDR1 as GTSNPN and CDR2 as SVGIG (reference sequence). V lost 1 base and J lost 0, with 14 bases in between. Here the CDR3 reads CAWSAGTSTSTDTQYF. The CDR3 DNA is TGTGCCTGGAGTGCCGGGACATCCACTAGCACAGATACGCAGTATTTT. Based on the CDR3 plus reference TRBV30 and TRBJ2-3, the full variable domain is SQTIHQWPATLVQPVGSPLSLECTVEGTSNPNLYWYRQAAGRGLQLLFYSVGIGQISSEVPQNLSASRPQDRQFILSSKKLLLSDSGFYLCAWSAGTSTSTDTQYFGPGTRLTVL.

The gene calls are TRBV14 and TRBJ1-1; D gene uncertain. The length of the CDR3 is 16 residues. Germline values: CDR1 SGHDN, CDR2 FVKESK. V was trimmed by 3 bases and J by 0 bases, leaving 14 bases between them. The CDR3 DNA reads TGTGCCAGCAGCCATGGCGGTCCCTATATGAACACTGAAGCTTTCTTT. Its protein is CASSHGGPYMNTEAFF. The whole variable domain, remainder taken from reference TRBV14 and TRBJ1-1, is EAGVTQFPSHSVIEKGQTVTLRCDPISGHDNLYWYRRVMGKEIKFLLHFVKESKQDESGMPNNRFLAERTGGTYSTLKVQPAELEDSGVYFCASSHGGPYMNTEAFFGQGTRLTVV.

The V gene is TRBV29-1, the J gene TRBJ2-3; a weak D match, TRBD1 (6 bases). The germline V gene encodes CDR1 SQVTM and CDR2 ANQGSEA. The germline V and J ends were trimmed by 5 bases and 3 bases, with 21 bases remaining between them. The CDR3 extends over 16 amino acids. The CDR3 DNA sequence: TGCAGCGTTTTGGGGGCGCGTCTCTTTGGGACAGATACGCAGTATTTT. Translating it yields CSVLGARLFGTDTQYF.

V and J are TRBV5-8 and TRBJ1-1, with D perhaps TRBD1 (5 bases). V dropped 8 bases and J dropped 0 bases, with 17 bases sitting between them. Per the germline V gene, CDR1 is SGHTS and CDR2 is YDEGEE. The CDR3 has 15 amino acids. The CDR3 DNA reads as TGTGCCAGTCGTGACCGGACAACTATGAACACTGAAGCTTTCTTT. Its protein product is CASRDRTTMNTEAFF. Based on the CDR3 plus reference TRBV5-8 and TRBJ1-1, the full variable domain is EAGVTQSPTHLIKTRGQQATLRCSPISGHTSVYWYQQALGLGLQFLLWYDEGEERNRGNFPPRFSGRQFPNYSSELNVNALELEDSALYLCASRDRTTMNTEAFFGQGTRLTVV.

The gene calls are TRBV5-1 and TRBJ2-1, with 7 bases identical to TRBD2. The CDR3 length is 13 residues. Germline V lookup: CDR1 SGHRS, CDR2 YFSETQ. V trimming: 2 bases; J trimming: 10 bases; junction bases outside the gene matches: 6. The CDR3 DNA is TGCGCCAGCAGCTTCGGACTAGGTTTCGAGCAGTTCTTC. This translates into CASSFGLGFEQFF. Variable domain in full (rest from reference TRBV5-1 and TRBJ2-1): KAGVTQTPRYLIKTRGQQVTLSCSPISGHRSVSWYQQTPGQGLQFLFEYFSETQRNKGNFPGRFSGRQFSNSRSEMNVSTLELGDSALYLCASSFGLGFEQFFGPGTRLTVL.

The V and J genes are TRBV28 and TRBJ2-1, with D perhaps TRBD2 (6 bases). CDR1 MDHEN and CDR2 SYDVKM come from the germline V gene. The V gene lost 5 bases and the J gene lost 12 bases, with 17 bases spanning the gap. The CDR3 covers 13 residues. CDR3 residues: CASSVGLPSWQFF. The CDR3 nucleotides are TGTGCCAGCAGTGTGGGACTCCCGTCTTGGCAGTTCTTC. Full variable domain (remainder filled in from reference TRBV28 and TRBJ2-1): DVKVTQSSRYLVKRTGEKVFLECVQDMDHENMFWYRQDPGLGLRLIYFSYDVKMKEKGDIPEGYSVSREKKERFSLILESASTNQTSMYLCASSVGLPSWQFFGPGTRLTVL.